This paragraph covers one T cell receptor beta chain sequence. This entry belongs to a study of T cell changes during pregnancy in multiple sclerosis. Only in-frame clones appear in the TCRdb table, and some are missing; sequencing was by immunoSEQ multiplex PCR. The sample records about 49,000 clones, approximately 94% being singletons. Germline V CDR1 and CDR2: GTSNPN, SVGIG (reference sequence). The CDR3 is 14 residues long. Unmatched junction bases numbered 11, after V lost 4 bases and J lost 6 bases. This chain joins TRBV30 and TRBJ1-1, with 7 nucleotides matching TRBD1. Here the sequenced sample was CD8+ T cells from peripheral blood mononuclear cells, taken before pregnancy. The receptor was isolated from a female donor with multiple sclerosis, enrolled in a pregnancy study. CDR3 residues: CAWIFRGSGAEAFF. The CDR3 coding sequence is TGTGCCTGGATCTTCAGGGGGAGCGGCGCTGAAGCTTTCTTT. The complete variable domain, with remaining parts taken from reference TRBV30 and TRBJ1-1, reads SQTIHQWPATLVQPVGSPLSLECTVEGTSNPNLYWYRQAAGRGLQLLFYSVGIGQISSEVPQNLSASRPQDRQFILSSKKLLLSDSGFYLCAWIFRGSGAEAFFGQGTRLTVV.